These 13 T cell receptor beta chains share one sample of origin, sequenced in a study of CD8 T cells in ankylosing spondylitis. TCRdb passed the 5' RACE reads through MiXCR, listing each CDR3 protein once. Seen here are about 250,000 distinct CDR3 sequences, under 12% observed once, and the top ten hold about 2.8%. The specimen sequenced was blood, either unsorted or a sorted T cell fraction (not recorded which). The receptors here all came from a male donor with ankylosing spondylitis or in good health (not recorded which).

This clonotype showed up many times. This rearrangement joins TRBV15 to TRBJ2-2; 12 bases agree with TRBD2. CDR1 and CDR2 from the germline V gene are LNHNV and YYDKDF (reference sequence). This CDR3 contains 16 residues. V shed 1 base, J shed 7 bases, and the junction held 4 bases outside the gene matches. The CDR3 DNA follows: TGTGCCACCAGCAGAGGACTAGCGGGAGCAAACGGGGAGCTGTTTTTT. This sequence encodes CATSRGLAGANGELFF.

This clonotype was detected ten times or more. V usage is TRBV20-1 and J usage is TRBJ2-5, with TRBD1 matching 8 bases. Germline trimming cut 4 bases from V and 1 base from J; bases unmatched to any gene: 8. Germline V gene lookup returns CDR1 DFQATT and CDR2 SNEGSKA (reference sequence). The CDR3 covers 15 residues. For the CDR3, the DNA is TGCAGTGCTACCCGGACAGGGCGTAGCCAAGAGACCCAGTACTTC. It encodes CSATRTGRSQETQYF.

This clonotype appeared many times. The rearrangement uses TRBV27 and TRBJ2-6; no reliable D call. The CDR3 runs 16 residues. The V gene lost 1 base and the J gene lost 4 bases, with 11 bases spanning the gap. CDR1 MNHEY and CDR2 SMNVEV come from the germline V gene (reference sequence). CDR3 protein: CASSLYFPRGANVLTF. Written as DNA, the CDR3 is TGTGCCAGCAGTTTATACTTCCCTAGGGGGGCCAACGTCCTGACTTTC.

Concerning this clonotype itself: A much bigger clone sits one base away, suggesting this may be a read error. The rearrangement joins TRBV20-1 to TRBJ2-7, with TRBD2 as a possible D gene (5 bases). Trimming left V 1 base short and J 2 bases short, with 9 bases between. The CDR3 length is 13 residues. Germline V gene data show CDR1 as DFQATT and CDR2 as SNEGSKA (reference sequence). CDR3 region: CSARAGSTYEQYF. The CDR3, as DNA: TGCAGTGCTAGAGCGGGGTCTACCTACGAGCAGTACTTC.

This clonotype was found many times. This chain connects TRBV5-1 to TRBJ1-4; D is uncertain. CDR1 and CDR2 from the germline V gene are SGHRS and YFSETQ. V was pared by 7 bases and J by 0 bases, with 10 bases between. The CDR3 runs 14 residues. CDR3 DNA: TGCGCCAGCCGTCAGTCCGCAACTAATGAAAAACTGTTTTTT. Translation gives CASRQSATNEKLFF.

The rearrangement joins TRBV6-1 to TRBJ1-2, with D maybe TRBD1 (5 bases). Per the germline V gene, CDR1 is MNHNS and CDR2 is SASEGT. CDR3 size: 15 residues. V gave up 5 bases and J gave up 0 bases, with 13 bases separating them. This CDR3 reads CASSPRDFANYGYTF. CDR3 in DNA: TGTGCCAGCAGTCCCCGGGACTTCGCTAACTATGGCTACACCTTC.

This clonotype came up many times. This chain joins TRBV15 and TRBJ2-2; 8 bases align to TRBD1. Losses at the gene ends were 5 bases for V and 4 bases for J; bases not matched to a gene: 15. The CDR3 length is 18 residues. The germline gives CDR1 LNHNV, CDR2 YYDKDF (reference sequence). The CDR3 reads CATSLTPGQGWGTGELFF. CDR3 DNA: TGTGCCACCAGCCTGACCCCTGGACAGGGATGGGGCACCGGGGAGCTGTTTTTT.

This clonotype came up many times. The chain combines TRBV30 with TRBJ2-1; D not certain. Trimming cost V 1 base and J 0 bases, with 10 bases left between them. The CDR3 has 15 amino acids. Looked up from germline, CDR1 is GTSNPN and CDR2 is SVGIG (reference sequence). The CDR3 spells CAWSEGGSSYNEQFF. The CDR3 DNA reads TGTGCCTGGAGTGAGGGCGGCAGCTCCTACAATGAGCAGTTCTTC.

This chain uses TRBV20-1 with TRBJ2-7; 12 positions agree with TRBD2. Trimming cost V 2 bases and J 2 bases; bases outside gene matches: 4. CDR1 DFQATT and CDR2 SNEGSKA come from the germline V gene (reference sequence). The CDR3 sequence is 15 residues long. CDR3 loop: CSARPSGGATYEQYF. The CDR3 DNA follows: TGCAGTGCTAGACCTAGCGGGGGGGCCACCTACGAGCAGTACTTC.

The J gene is TRBJ2-7, the V gene TRBV6-5; no clear D. The CDR3 is 15 residues long. CDR1 MNHEY and CDR2 SVGAGI come from the germline V gene. Trimming took 4 bases from V and 0 from J, leaving 13 bases between them. The DNA for the CDR3 is TGTGCCAGCAGTTTCCTCCCTCAGGCCTCCTACGAGCAGTACTTC. It yields the protein CASSFLPQASYEQYF.

The sample holds many counts of this clonotype. The V call is TRBV4-1, the J call TRBJ2-2, with unresolved D. The CDR3 loop spans 16 amino acids. The germline gives CDR1 MGHRA, CDR2 YSYEKL. V lost 1 base to trimming and J lost 1 base, with 10 bases between them. CDR3 sequence (DNA): TGCGCCAGCAGCCAAGTGAAGGCGCTGAACACCGGGGAGCTGTTTTTT. It encodes CASSQVKALNTGELFF.

The chain employs TRBV20-1 and TRBJ2-2; D assignment may be TRBD1 or TRBD2 (6 bases each). The CDR3 is 12 amino acids. Germline lookup yields CDR1 DFQATT and CDR2 SNEGSKA (reference sequence). The V end lost 5 bases, the J end lost 4 bases, and 8 bases lay between the germline ends. CDR3 sequence reads: CSAEGGTGELFF. The CDR3 bases are TGCAGTGCTGAGGGGGGCACCGGGGAGCTGTTTTTT.

This clonotype was detected only a few times. The chain couples TRBV12-3 or TRBV12-4 to TRBJ1-5, with a possible D match to TRBD1 (5 bases). The CDR3 extends over 16 amino acids. V was pared by 1 base and J by 2 bases, with 12 bases between. Written as DNA, the CDR3 is TGTGCCAGCAGTTTAGGGCCGGCACAGGGCAATCAGCCCCAGCATTTT. The encoded protein is CASSLGPAQGNQPQHF.